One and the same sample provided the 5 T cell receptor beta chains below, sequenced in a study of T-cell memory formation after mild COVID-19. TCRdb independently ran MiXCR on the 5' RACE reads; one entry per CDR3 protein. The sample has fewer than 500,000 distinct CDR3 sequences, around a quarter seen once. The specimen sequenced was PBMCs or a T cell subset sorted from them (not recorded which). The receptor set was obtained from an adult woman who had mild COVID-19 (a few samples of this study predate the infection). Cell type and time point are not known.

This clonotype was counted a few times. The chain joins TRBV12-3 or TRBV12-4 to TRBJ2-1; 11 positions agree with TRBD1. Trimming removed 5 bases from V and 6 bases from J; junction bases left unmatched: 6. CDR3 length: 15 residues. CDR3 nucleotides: TGTGCCAGCAGTGGGACAGGGGGAAGGCCCAATGAGCAGTTCTTC. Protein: CASSGTGGRPNEQFF.

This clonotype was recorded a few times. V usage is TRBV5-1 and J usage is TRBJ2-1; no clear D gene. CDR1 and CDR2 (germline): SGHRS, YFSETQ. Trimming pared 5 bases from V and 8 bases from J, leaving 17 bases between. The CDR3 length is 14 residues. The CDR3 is CASSWGQGIDEQFF. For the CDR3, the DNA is TGCGCCAGCAGTTGGGGTCAAGGAATCGATGAGCAGTTCTTC.

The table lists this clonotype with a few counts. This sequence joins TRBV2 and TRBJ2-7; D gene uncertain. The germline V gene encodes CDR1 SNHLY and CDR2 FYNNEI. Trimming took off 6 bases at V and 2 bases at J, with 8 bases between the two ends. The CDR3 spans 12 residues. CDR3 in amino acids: CASRPPAYEQYF. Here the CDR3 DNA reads TGTGCCAGCAGACCACCGGCCTACGAGCAGTACTTC. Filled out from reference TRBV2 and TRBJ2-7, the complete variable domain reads EPEVTQTPSHQVTQMGQEVILRCVPISNHLYFYWYRQILGQKVEFLVSFYNNEISEKSEIFDDQFSVERPDGSNFTLKIRSTKLEDSAMYFCASRPPAYEQYFGPGTRLTVT.

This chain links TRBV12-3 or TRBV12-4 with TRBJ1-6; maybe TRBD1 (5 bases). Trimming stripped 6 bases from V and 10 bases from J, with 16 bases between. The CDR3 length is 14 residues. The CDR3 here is CASSLDGADSPLHF. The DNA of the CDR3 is TGTGCCAGCAGCCTCGACGGGGCTGACTCACCCCTCCACTTT.

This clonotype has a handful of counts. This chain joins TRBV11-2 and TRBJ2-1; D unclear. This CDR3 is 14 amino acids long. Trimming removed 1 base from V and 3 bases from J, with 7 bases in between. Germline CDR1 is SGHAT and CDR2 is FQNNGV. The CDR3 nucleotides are TGTGCCAGCAGCTTAGTGCGTCACTACAATGAGCAGTTCTTC. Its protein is CASSLVRHYNEQFF.